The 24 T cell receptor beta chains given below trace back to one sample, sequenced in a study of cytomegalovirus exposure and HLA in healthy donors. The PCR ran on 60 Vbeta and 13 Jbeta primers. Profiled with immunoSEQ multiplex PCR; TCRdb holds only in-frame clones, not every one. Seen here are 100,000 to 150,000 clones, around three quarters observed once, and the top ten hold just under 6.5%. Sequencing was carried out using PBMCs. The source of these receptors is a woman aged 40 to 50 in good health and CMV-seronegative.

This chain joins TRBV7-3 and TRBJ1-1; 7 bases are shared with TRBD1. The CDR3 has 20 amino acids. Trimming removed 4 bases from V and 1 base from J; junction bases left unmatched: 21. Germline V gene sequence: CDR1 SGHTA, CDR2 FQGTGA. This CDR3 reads CASSYRGFFLGTHPNTEAFF. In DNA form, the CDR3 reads TGTGCCAGCAGCTACAGGGGCTTTTTTTTGGGGACGCATCCGAACACTGAAGCTTTCTTT.

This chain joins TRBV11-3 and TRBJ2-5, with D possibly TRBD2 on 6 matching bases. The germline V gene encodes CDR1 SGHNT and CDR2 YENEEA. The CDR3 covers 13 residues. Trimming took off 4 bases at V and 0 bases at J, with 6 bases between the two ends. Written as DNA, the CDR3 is TGTGCCAGCAGCTCGGGGGACCAAGAGACCCAGTACTTC. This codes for CASSSGDQETQYF.

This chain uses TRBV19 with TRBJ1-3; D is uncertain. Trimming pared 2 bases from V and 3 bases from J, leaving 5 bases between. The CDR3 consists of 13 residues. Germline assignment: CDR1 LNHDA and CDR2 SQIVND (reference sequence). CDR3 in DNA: TGTGCCAGTAGTATAAACAGTGGAAACACCATATATTTT. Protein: CASSINSGNTIYF.

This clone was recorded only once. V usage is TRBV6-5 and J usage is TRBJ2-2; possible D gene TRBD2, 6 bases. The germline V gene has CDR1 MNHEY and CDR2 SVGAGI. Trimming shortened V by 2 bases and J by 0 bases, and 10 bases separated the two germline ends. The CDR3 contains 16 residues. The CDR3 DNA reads TGTGCCAGCAGTTACATAGGGACTCCGAACACCGGGGAGCTGTTTTTT. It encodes CASSYIGTPNTGELFF.

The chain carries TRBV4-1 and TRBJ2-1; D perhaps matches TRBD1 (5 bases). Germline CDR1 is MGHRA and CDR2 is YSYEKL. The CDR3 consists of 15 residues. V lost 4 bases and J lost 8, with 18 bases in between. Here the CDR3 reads CASSPRPSRVDEQFF. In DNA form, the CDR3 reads TGCGCCAGCAGCCCCCGGCCGAGCAGGGTCGATGAGCAGTTCTTC.

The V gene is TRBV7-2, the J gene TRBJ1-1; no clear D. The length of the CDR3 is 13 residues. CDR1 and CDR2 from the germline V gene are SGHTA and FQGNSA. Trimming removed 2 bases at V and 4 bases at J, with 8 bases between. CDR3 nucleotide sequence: TGTGCCAGCAGCTTAACCCGGTCCACTGAAGCTTTCTTT. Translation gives CASSLTRSTEAFF. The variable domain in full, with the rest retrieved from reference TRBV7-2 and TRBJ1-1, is GAGVSQSPSNKVTEKGKDVELRCDPISGHTALYWYRQSLGQGLEFLIYFQGNSAPDKSGLPSDRFSAERTGGSVSTLTIQRTQQEDSAVYLCASSLTRSTEAFFGQGTRLTVV.

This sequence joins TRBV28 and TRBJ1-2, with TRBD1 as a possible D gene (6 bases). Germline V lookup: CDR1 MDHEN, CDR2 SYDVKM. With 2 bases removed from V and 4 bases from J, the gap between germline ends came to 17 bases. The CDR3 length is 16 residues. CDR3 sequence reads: CASSLGRGGSGYGYTF. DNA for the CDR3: TGTGCCAGCAGTTTAGGACGCGGGGGCTCGGGCTATGGCTACACCTTC.

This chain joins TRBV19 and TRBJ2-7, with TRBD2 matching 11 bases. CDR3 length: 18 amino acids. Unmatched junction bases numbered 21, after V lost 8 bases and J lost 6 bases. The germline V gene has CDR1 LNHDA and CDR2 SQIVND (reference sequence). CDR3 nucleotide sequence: TGTGCCAGTCGGACGACAGGACATAGCGGGGGGGGCCCTTTCGAGCAGTACTTC. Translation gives CASRTTGHSGGGPFEQYF.

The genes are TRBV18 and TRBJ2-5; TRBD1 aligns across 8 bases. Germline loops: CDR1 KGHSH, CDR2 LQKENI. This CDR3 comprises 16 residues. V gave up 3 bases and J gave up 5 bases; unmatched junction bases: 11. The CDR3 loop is CASSPLLQGARETQYF. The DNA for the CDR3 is TGTGCCAGCTCACCCCTTTTGCAGGGGGCGAGGGAGACCCAGTACTTC. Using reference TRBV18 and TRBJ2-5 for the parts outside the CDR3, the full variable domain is NAGVMQNPRHLVRRRGQEARLRCSPMKGHSHVYWYRQLPEEGLKFMVYLQKENIIDESGMPKERFSAEFPKEGPSILRIQQVVRGDSAAYFCASSPLLQGARETQYFGPGTRLLVL.

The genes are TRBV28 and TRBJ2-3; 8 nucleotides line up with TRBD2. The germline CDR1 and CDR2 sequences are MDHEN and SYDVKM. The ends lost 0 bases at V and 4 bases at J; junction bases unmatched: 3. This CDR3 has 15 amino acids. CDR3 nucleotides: TGTGCCAGCAGTTTATGGGGACTAGATGCAGATACGCAGTATTTT. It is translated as CASSLWGLDADTQYF.

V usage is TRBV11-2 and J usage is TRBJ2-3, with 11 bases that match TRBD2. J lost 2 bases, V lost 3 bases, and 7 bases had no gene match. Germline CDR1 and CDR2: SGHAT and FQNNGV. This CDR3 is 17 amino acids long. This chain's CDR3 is CASSLRLAGSYTDTQYF. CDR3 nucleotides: TGTGCCAGCAGCTTGCGACTAGCGGGGAGCTACACAGATACGCAGTATTTT.

The CDR3 loop is CASIPWEGLTGELFF. As DNA, the CDR3 is TGTGCCAGTATCCCCTGGGAGGGTCTAACCGGGGAGCTGTTTTTT. This chain connects TRBV19 to TRBJ1-3; 7 nucleotides agree with TRBD2. The J call may be faulty, since TRBJ2-2 better matches the DNA end. Per the germline V gene, CDR1 is LNHDA and CDR2 is SQIVND (reference sequence). The CDR3 length is 15 residues.

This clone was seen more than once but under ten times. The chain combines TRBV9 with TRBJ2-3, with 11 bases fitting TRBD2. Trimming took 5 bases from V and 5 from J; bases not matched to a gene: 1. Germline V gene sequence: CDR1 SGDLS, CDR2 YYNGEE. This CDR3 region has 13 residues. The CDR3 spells CASRGLAGDTQYF. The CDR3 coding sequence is TGTGCCAGCAGAGGACTAGCGGGAGATACGCAGTATTTT.

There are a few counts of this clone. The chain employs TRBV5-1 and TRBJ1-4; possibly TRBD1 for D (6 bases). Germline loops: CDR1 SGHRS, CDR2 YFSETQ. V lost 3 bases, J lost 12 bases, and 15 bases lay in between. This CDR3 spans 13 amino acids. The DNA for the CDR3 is TGCGCCAGCAGCTCGGACGGCCAGGGGCAACTGTTTTTT. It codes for CASSSDGQGQLFF. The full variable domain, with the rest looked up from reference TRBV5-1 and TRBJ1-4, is KAGVTQTPRYLIKTRGQQVTLSCSPISGHRSVSWYQQTPGQGLQFLFEYFSETQRNKGNFPGRFSGRQFSNSRSEMNVSTLELGDSALYLCASSSDGQGQLFFGSGTQLSVL.

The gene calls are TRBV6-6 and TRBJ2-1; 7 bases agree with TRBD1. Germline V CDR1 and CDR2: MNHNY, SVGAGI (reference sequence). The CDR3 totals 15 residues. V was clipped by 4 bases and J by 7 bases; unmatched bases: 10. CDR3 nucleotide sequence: TGTGCCAGCAGTTCAGGCCGACAGGGTGGGAATGAGCAGTTCTTC. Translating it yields CASSSGRQGGNEQFF.

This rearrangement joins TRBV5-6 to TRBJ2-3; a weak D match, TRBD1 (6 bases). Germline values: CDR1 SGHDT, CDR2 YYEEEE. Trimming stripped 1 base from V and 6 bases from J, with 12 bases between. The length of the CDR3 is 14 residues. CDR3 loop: CASSLRERGDTQYF. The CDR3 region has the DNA TGTGCCAGCAGCTTGAGAGAGAGGGGGGATACGCAGTATTTT.

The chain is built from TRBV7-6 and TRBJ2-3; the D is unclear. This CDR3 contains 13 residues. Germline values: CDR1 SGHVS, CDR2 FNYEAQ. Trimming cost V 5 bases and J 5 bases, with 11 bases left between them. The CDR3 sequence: CASSPSVLDTQYF. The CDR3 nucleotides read TGTGCCAGCAGCCCATCTGTACTAGATACGCAGTATTTT.

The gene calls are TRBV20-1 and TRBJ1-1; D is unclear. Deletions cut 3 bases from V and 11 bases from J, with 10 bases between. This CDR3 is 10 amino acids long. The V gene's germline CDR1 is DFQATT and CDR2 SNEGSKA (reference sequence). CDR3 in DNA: TGCAGTGCTAGTGCCCCGGGGGCTTTCTTT. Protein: CSASAPGAFF.

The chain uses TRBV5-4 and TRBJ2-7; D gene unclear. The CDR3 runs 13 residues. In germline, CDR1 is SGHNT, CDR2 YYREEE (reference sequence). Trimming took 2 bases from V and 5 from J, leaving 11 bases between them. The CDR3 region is CASSFVTSNEQYF. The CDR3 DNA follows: TGTGCCAGCAGCTTCGTGACATCCAACGAGCAGTACTTC.

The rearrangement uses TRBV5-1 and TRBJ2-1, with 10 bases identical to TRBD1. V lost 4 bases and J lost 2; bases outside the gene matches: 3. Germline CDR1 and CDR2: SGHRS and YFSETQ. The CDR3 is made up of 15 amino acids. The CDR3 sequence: CASSAGTGAYNEQFF. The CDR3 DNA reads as TGCGCCAGCAGCGCCGGGACAGGGGCCTACAATGAGCAGTTCTTC.

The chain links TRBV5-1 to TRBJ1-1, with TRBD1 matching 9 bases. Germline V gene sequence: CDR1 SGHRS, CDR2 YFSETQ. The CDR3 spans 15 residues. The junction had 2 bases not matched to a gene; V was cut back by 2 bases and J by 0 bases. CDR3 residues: CASSFRTGVNTEAFF. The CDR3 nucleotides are TGCGCCAGCAGCTTTCGGACAGGGGTGAACACTGAAGCTTTCTTT. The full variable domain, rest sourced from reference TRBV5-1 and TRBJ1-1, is KAGVTQTPRYLIKTRGQQVTLSCSPISGHRSVSWYQQTPGQGLQFLFEYFSETQRNKGNFPGRFSGRQFSNSRSEMNVSTLELGDSALYLCASSFRTGVNTEAFFGQGTRLTVV.

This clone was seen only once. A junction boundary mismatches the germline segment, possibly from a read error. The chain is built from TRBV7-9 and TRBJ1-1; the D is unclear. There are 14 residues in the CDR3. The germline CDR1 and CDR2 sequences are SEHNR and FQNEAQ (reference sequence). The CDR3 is CSSSSAGWDTEAFF. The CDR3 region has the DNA TGTTCCAGCAGCTCTGCGGGGTGGGACACTGAAGCTTTCTTT.

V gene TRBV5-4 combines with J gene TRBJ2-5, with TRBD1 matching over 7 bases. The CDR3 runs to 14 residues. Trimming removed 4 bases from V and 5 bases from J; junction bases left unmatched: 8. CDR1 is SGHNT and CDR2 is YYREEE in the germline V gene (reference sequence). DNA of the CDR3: TGTGCCAGCAGCCCCGGGACAGCAGGGGAGACCCAGTACTTC. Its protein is CASSPGTAGETQYF.

CDR3 sequence reads: CASSMDRAGGETQYF. For the CDR3, the DNA is TGTGCCAGTAGTATGGACAGGGCTGGAGGAGAGACCCAGTACTTC. This chain joins TRBV19 and TRBJ2-5, with 8 bases lining up with TRBD1. This CDR3 contains 15 residues. V lost 3 bases and J lost 4; bases outside the gene matches: 7. The germline CDR1 and CDR2 sequences are LNHDA and SQIVND (reference sequence).